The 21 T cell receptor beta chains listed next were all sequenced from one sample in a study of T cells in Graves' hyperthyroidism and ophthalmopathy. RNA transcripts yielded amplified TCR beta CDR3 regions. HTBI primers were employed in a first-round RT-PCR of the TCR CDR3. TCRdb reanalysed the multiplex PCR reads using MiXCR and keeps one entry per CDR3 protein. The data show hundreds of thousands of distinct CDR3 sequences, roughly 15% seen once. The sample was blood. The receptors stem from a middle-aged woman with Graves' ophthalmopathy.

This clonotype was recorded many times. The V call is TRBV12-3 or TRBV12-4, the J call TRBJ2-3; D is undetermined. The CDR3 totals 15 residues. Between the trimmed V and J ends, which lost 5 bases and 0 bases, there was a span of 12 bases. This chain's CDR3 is CASSIRVGSTDTQYF. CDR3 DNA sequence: TGTGCCAGCAGTATCCGGGTGGGCAGCACAGATACGCAGTATTTT.

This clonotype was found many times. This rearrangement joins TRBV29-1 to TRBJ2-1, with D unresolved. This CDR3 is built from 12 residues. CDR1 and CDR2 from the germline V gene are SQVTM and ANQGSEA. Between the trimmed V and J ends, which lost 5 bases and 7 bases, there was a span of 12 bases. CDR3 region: CSVSVLRNEQFF. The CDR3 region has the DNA TGCAGCGTTTCCGTTCTCCGAAATGAGCAGTTCTTC.

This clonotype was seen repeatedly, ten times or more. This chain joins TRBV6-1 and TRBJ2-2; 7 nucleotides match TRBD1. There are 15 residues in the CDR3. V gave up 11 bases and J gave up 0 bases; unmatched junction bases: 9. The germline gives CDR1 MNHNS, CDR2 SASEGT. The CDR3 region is CAGHRDRTNTGELFF. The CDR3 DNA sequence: TGTGCCGGACACCGGGACAGAACGAACACCGGGGAGCTGTTTTTT.

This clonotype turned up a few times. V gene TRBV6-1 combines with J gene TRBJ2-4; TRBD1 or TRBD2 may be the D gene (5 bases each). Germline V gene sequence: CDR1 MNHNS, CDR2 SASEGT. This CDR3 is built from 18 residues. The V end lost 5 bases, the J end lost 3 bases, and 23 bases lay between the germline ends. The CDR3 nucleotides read TGTGCCAGCAGTTTAGTATCTCAATGGGACGAGGGCAAAAACATTCAGTACTTC. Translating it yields CASSLVSQWDEGKNIQYF.

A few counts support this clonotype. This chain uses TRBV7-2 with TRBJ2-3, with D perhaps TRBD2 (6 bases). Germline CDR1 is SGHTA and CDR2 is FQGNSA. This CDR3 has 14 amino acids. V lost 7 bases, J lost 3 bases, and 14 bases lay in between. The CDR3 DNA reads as TGTGCCAGCACTGCAATGGGGGGAACAGATACGCAGTATTTT. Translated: CASTAMGGTDTQYF.

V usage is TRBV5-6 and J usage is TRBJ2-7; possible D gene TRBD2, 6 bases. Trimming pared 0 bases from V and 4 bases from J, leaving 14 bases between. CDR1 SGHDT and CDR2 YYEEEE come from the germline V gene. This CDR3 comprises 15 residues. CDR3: CASSLAGFREYEQYF. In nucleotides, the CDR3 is TGTGCCAGCAGCTTGGCCGGTTTTCGGGAGTACGAGCAGTACTTC.

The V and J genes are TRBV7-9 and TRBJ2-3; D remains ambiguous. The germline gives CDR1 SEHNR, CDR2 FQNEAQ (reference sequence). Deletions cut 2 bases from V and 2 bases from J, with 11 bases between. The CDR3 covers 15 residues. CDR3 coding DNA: TGTGCCAGCAGCTTACTTCAGACACCCACAGATACGCAGTATTTT. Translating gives CASSLLQTPTDTQYF.

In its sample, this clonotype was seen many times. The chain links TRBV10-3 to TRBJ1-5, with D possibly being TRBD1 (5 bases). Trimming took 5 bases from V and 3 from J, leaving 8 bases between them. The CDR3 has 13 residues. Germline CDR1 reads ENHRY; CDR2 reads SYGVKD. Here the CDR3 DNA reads TGTGCCATCAGTCTCAGGGACAATCAGCCCCAGCATTTT. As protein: CAISLRDNQPQHF.

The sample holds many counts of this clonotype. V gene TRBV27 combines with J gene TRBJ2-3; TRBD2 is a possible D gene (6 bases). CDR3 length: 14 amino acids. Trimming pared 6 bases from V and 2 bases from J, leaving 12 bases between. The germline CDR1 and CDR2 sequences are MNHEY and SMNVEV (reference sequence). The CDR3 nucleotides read TGTGCCAGCAGGCGGGGCCAAATCACAGATACGCAGTATTTT. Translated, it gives CASRRGQITDTQYF.

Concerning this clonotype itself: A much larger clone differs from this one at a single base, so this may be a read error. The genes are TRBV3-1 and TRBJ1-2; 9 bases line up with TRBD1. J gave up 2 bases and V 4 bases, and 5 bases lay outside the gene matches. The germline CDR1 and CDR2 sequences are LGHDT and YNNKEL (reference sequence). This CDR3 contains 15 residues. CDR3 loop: CASSPRTGENYGYTF. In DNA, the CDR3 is TGTGCCAGCAGCCCCCGGACAGGGGAGAACTATGGCTACACCTTC.

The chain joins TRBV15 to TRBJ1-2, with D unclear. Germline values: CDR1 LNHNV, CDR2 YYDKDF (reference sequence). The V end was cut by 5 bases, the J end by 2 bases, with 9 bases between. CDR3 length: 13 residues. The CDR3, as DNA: TGTGCCACCAGCCCGGGAAAGAACTATGGCTACACCTTC. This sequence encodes CATSPGKNYGYTF.

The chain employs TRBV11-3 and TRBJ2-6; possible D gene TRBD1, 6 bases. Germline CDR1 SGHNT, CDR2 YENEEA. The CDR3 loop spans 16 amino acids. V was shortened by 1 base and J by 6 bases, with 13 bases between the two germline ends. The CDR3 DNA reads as TGTGCCAGCAGCTTAGGCCAACAGGGAACGGCCAACGTCCTGACTTTC. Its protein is CASSLGQQGTANVLTF.

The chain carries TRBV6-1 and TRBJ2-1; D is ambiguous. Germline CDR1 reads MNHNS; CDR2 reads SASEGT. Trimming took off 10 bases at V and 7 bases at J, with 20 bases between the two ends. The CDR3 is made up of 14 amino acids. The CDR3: CATHWRRGGNEQFF. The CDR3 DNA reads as TGTGCCACCCACTGGCGGAGAGGTGGAAATGAGCAGTTCTTC.

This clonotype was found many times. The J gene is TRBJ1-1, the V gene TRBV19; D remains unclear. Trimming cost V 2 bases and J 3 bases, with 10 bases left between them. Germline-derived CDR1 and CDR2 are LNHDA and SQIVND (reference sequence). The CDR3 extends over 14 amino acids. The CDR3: CASSIRTDYTEAFF. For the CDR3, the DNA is TGTGCCAGTAGTATAAGGACGGACTACACTGAAGCTTTCTTT.

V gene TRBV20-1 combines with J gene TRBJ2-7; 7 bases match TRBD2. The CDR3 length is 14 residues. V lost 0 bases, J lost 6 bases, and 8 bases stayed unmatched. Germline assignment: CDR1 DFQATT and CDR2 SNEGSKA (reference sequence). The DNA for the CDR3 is TGCAGTGCTAGAGAAGGAGGGAGGGGTAGCGAGCAGTACTTC. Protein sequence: CSAREGGRGSEQYF.

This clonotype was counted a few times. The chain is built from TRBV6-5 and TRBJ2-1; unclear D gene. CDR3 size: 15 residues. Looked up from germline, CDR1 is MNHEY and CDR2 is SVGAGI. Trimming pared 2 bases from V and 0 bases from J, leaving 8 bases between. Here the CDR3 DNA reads TGTGCCAGCAGTTACCGAGCGAGCTCCTACAATGAGCAGTTCTTC. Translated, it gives CASSYRASSYNEQFF.

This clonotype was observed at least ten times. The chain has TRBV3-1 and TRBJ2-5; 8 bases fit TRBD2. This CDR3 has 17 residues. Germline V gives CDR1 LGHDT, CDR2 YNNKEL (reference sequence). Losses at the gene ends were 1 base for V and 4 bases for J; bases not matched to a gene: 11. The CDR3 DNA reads TGTGCCAGCAGCCAAGGACTAGCGAGGTCATTGCCAGAGACCCAGTACTTC. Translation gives CASSQGLARSLPETQYF.

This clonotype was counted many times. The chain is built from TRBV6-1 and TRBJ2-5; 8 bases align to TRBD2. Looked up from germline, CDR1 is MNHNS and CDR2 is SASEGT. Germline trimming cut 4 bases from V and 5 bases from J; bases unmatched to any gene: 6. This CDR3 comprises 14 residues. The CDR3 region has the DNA TGTGCCAGCAGTGGGAACCGGGGGGGGGAGACCCAGTACTTC. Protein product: CASSGNRGGETQYF.

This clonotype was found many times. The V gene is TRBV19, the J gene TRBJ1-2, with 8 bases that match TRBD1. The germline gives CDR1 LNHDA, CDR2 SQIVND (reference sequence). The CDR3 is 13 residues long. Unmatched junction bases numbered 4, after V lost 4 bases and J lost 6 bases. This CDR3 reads CASSTGGENGYTF. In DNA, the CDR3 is TGTGCCAGTAGTACAGGGGGCGAGAATGGCTACACCTTC.

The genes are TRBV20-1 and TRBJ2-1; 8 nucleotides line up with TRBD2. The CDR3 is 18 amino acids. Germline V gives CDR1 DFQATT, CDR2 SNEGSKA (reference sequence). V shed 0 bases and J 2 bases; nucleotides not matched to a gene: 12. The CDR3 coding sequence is TGCAGTGCTAGAGAGTTCCGGGGGGGGCCCAGGCCCTACAATGAGCAGTTCTTC. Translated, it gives CSAREFRGGPRPYNEQFF.

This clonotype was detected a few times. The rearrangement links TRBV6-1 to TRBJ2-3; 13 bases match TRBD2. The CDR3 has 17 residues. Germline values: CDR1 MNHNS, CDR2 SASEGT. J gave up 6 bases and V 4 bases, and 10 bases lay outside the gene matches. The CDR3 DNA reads TGTGCCAGCAGTGCCACTAGCGGGAGGGTTCTTGTGGATACGCAGTATTTT. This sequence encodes CASSATSGRVLVDTQYF.